This entry describes one T cell receptor (beta chain). V was pared by 1 base and J by 4 bases, with 10 bases between. Looked up from germline, CDR1 is SGHVS and CDR2 is FQNEAQ. This CDR3 is built from 14 residues. The data belong to a study of T cell responses to AZD1222 COVID-19 vaccine. The repertoire was sequenced with immunoSEQ multiplex PCR; TCRdb's copy has only in-frame clones and lacks some. This sample has tens of thousands of clones, with 87% found just once. Sequenced here: peripheral blood, sampled 28 days after the second AZD1222 dose. This clonotype originated in an adult who received the AZD1222 COVID-19 vaccine. The rearrangement links TRBV7-8 to TRBJ2-5, with a weak D call TRBD2 (5 bases). In DNA, the CDR3 is TGTGCCAGCAGCTTAGACCGAGCGGCAGAGACCCAGTACTTC. Translating it yields CASSLDRAAETQYF. The full variable domain, its missing parts supplied by reference TRBV7-8 and TRBJ2-5, is GAGVSQSPRYKVAKRGQDVALRCDPISGHVSLFWYQQALGQGPEFLTYFQNEAQLDKSGLPSDRFFAERPEGSVSTLKIQRTQQEDSAVYLCASSLDRAAETQYFGPGTRLLVL.